This TCR beta chain emerged from a study of T cell repertoires in cytomegalovirus infection. Across the study: Recently described HLA-C-restricted plus well-studied HLA-B-restricted CMV epitopes were used. CMV infection plus the matching HLA type was flagged by public TCR beta signatures. Study findings and constraints: Summed frequency of public TCR beta families distinguished CMV carriers with the relevant HLA. The ex vivo response was dominated by HLA-C-restricted CMV-specific TCR beta clonotypes.

Trimming removed 5 bases at V and 0 bases at J, with 10 bases between. CDR1 is SEHNR and CDR2 is FQNEAQ in the germline V gene (reference sequence). The CDR3 totals 14 residues. On this clonotype itself: Its antigen is unknown.

TCRdb passed the reads through MiXCR, listing each CDR3 protein once. Here the sample spans about 52,000 distinct CDR3 sequences, less than 20% being singletons. The specimen comprised CD8+ T cells from cultured PBMCs, sampled from culture after CMV antigen stimulation. This TCR was recovered from a human donor in good health (CMV status not recorded). Some clones in this sample may be carry-over from other donors' samples. The chain uses TRBV7-9 and TRBJ1-1; no reliable D call. The CDR3 here is CASSPPGMNTEAFF. The CDR3 DNA reads as TGTGCCAGCAGCCCACCCGGGATGAACACTGAAGCTTTCTTT.